Given below is one T cell receptor beta chain in context. Seattle cases were enrolled at active infection and followed longitudinally. The data belong to a study of blood T cell repertoires in COVID-19. Study at large: Spain, Italy and the United States supplied samples that represented acute and convalescent COVID-19. The cDNA or gDNA used as material had been derived from T cells, B-cell-depleted T cells, or PBMCs.

Germline V gives CDR1 WSHSY, CDR2 SAAADI. The CDR3 contains 15 residues. V was clipped by 9 bases and J by 4 bases, with 19 bases between them. The repertoire was sequenced with immunoSEQ multiplex PCR; TCRdb's copy has only in-frame clones and lacks some. The sample yields approximately 97,000 clones, roughly 92% seen once. The TCR comes from a woman between 50 and 59 years old with COVID-19, enrolled during active disease. Material for sequencing was peripheral blood. The gene calls are TRBV10-2 and TRBJ1-5; weak D call: TRBD1 (6 bases). The CDR3 region is CASCPSGQPNQPQHF. DNA of the CDR3: TGCGCCAGTTGCCCCTCTGGACAGCCGAATCAGCCCCAGCATTTT.